This T cell receptor (beta chain) appears in the sequencing data of a study of blood T cell repertoires in COVID-19. Study as a whole: Spain, Italy and the United States supplied samples that represented acute and convalescent COVID-19. T cells, B-cell-depleted T cells, or PBMCs provided the cDNA or gDNA that served as material.

This clone has only a few counts. Original processing methods: Amplification of reference gene primers was used by the study to estimate nucleated cell counts. The repertoire was sequenced with immunoSEQ multiplex PCR; TCRdb's copy has only in-frame clones and lacks some. Clone size and V and J calls were adopted from that table, with D and trimming inferred from the DNA. The sample carries some 50,000 clones, 55% to 70% recorded once. The germline V gene has CDR1 MNHNY and CDR2 SVGAGI (reference sequence). The CDR3 runs 12 residues. Trimming shortened V by 2 bases and J by 6 bases, and 7 bases separated the two germline ends.

Sequencing input: peripheral blood. This receptor was obtained from a woman in her seventies with acute or convalescent COVID-19. V usage is TRBV6-6 and J usage is TRBJ1-1, with D perhaps TRBD1 (5 bases). The chain's CDR3 is CASSYEQAEAFF. Written as DNA, the CDR3 is TGTGCCAGCAGTTACGAACAGGCTGAAGCTTTCTTT.